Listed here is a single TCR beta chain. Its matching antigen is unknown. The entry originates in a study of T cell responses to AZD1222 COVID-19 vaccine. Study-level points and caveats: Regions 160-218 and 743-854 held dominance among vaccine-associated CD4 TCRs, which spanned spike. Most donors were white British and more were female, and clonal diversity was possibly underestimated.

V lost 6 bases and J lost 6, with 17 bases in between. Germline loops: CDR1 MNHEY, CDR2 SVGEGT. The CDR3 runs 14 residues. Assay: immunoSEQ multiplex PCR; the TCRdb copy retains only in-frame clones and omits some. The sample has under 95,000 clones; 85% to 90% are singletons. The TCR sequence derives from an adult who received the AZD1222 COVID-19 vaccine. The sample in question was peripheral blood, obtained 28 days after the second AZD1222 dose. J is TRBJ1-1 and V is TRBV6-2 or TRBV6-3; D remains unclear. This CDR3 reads CASSLNGRGAEAFF. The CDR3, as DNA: TGTGCCAGCAGCCTCAACGGGCGCGGCGCTGAAGCTTTCTTT.